The source of this T cell receptor (beta chain) is a study of control samples from healthy donors and cancer patients. Sequenced by immunoSEQ multiplex PCR; TCRdb stores in-frame clones only, minus some. The sample has 120,000 or so clones, around 87% seen once. V was shortened by 7 bases and J by 4 bases, with 5 bases between the two germline ends. Germline assignment: CDR1 SNHLY and CDR2 FYNNEI. The length of the CDR3 is 11 residues. The sample was blood. The sequence came from a man between 60 and 75 years old in good health. The chain is built from TRBV2 and TRBJ2-1; no definite D call. Here the CDR3 reads CASMPYNEQFF. The CDR3 coding sequence is TGTGCCAGCATGCCATACAATGAGCAGTTCTTC.